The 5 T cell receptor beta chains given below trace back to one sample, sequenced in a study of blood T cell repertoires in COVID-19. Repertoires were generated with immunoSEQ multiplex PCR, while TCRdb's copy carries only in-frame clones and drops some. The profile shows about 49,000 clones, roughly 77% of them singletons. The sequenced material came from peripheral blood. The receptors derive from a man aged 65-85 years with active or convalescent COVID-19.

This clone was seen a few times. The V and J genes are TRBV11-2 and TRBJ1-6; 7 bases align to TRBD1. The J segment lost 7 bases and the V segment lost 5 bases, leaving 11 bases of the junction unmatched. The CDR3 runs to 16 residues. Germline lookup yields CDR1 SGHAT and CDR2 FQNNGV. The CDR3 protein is CASSLTPGTENSPLHF. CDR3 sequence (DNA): TGTGCCAGCAGCCTAACCCCCGGGACAGAGAATTCACCCCTCCACTTT.

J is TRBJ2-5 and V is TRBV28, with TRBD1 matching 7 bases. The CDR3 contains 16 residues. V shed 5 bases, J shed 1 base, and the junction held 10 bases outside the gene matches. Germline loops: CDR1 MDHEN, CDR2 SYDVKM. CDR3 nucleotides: TGTGCCAGCAGTAAACAGGGGCTTTACTCCCAAGAGACCCAGTACTTC. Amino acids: CASSKQGLYSQETQYF.

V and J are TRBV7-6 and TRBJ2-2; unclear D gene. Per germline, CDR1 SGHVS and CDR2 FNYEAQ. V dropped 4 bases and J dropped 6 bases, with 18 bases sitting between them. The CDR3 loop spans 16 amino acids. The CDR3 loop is CASSSTRLSLAGELFF. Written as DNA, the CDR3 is TGTGCCAGCAGCTCCACCCGTTTAAGCCTGGCCGGGGAGCTGTTTTTT.

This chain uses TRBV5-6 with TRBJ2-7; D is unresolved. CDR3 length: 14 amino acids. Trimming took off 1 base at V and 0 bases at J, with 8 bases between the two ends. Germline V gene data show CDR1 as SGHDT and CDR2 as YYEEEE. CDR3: CASSLWRSSYEQYF. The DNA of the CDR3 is TGTGCCAGCAGCTTGTGGCGGAGCTCCTACGAGCAGTACTTC.

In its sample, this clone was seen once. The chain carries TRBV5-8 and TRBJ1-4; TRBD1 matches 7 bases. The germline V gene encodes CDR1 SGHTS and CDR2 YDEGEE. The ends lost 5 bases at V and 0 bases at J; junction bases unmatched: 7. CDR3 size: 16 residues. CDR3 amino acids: CASRPGTVATNEKLFF. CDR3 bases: TGTGCCAGCAGGCCGGGGACAGTTGCAACTAATGAAAAACTGTTTTTT.